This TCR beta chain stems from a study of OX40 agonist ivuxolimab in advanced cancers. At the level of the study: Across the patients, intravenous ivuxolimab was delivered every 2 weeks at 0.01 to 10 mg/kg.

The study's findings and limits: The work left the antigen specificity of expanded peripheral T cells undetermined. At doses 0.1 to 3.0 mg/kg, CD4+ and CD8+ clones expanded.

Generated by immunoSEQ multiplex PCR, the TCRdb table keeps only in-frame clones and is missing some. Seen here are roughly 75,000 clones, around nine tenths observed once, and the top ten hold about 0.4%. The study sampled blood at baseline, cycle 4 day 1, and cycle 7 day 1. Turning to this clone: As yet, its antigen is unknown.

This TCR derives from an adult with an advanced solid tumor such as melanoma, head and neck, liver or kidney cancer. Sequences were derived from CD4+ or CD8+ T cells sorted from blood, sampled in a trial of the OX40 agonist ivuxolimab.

CDR3 region: CASSRQVGGEGYTF. DNA of the CDR3: TGTGCCAGCAGTCGTCAAGTAGGGGGCGAAGGCTACACCTTC. This rearrangement joins TRBV7-2 to TRBJ1-2, with TRBD1 matching 7 bases. The CDR3 is 14 residues long. Germline loops: CDR1 SGHTA, CDR2 FQGNSA. V shed 6 bases, J shed 8 bases, and the junction held 12 bases outside the gene matches.